These 32 T cell receptor beta chains were sequenced from one sample in a study of blood T cell repertoires in COVID-19. Here immunoSEQ multiplex PCR was the method, and the copy in TCRdb shows in-frame clones only, minus some. The repertoire includes just under 250,000 clones, roughly 90% of them detected once, and approximately 4.2% sits in the top ten. Sequenced sample: PBMCs or T cells enriched from blood (not recorded which). The receptors come from a woman between 25 and 40 years old who had recovered from COVID-19.

V is TRBV12-3 or TRBV12-4 and J is TRBJ1-1; D gene uncertain. V was cut by 7 bases and J by 0 bases, with 9 bases left in between. The CDR3 is 13 residues long. The CDR3 DNA is TGTGCCAGCAAGAGAGATTTGAACACTGAAGCTTTCTTT. Its protein is CASKRDLNTEAFF.

This clone was detected only once. The CDR3 here is CASSIGTGRSYGYTF. The CDR3 DNA sequence: TGTGCCAGTAGTATTGGGACAGGGAGGAGCTATGGCTACACCTTC. The chain couples TRBV19 to TRBJ1-2, with 9 bases aligning to TRBD1. The CDR3 is 15 residues long. The germline CDR1 and CDR2 sequences are LNHDA and SQIVND (reference sequence). The V gene end was trimmed by 3 bases and the J gene end by 4 bases; junction bases not matched to a gene: 6.

The chain joins TRBV6-5 to TRBJ1-5; a weak D match, TRBD1 (6 bases). The CDR3 length is 12 residues. Germline V gene lookup returns CDR1 MNHEY and CDR2 SVGAGI. V lost 10 bases to trimming and J lost 7 bases, with 14 bases between them. Here the CDR3 reads CATAPGGQPQHF. Here the CDR3 DNA reads TGTGCCACTGCGCCGGGGGGCCAGCCCCAGCATTTT.

This clone was detected once. The CDR3 is CASSYQGLVDEQFF. The CDR3 nucleotides are TGTGCCAGTAGCTACCAGGGACTAGTGGATGAGCAGTTCTTC. This sequence joins TRBV19 and TRBJ2-1; 8 nucleotides align to TRBD2. Germline CDR1 LNHDA, CDR2 SQIVND (reference sequence). The CDR3 has 14 residues. The V and J ends lost 6 bases and 8 bases, in that order; junction bases with no gene match: 9.

The genes are TRBV3-1 (or the pseudogene TRBV3-2) and TRBJ2-5, with D possibly being TRBD2 (6 bases). CDR1 and CDR2 (germline): LGHDT, YNNKEL (reference sequence). V was clipped by 5 bases and J by 4 bases, with 14 bases between them. The CDR3 runs 14 residues. CDR3 DNA: TGTGCCAGCAGCTACGGGAGCCGAGGAGAGACCCAGTACTTC. This translates into CASSYGSRGETQYF.

J is TRBJ1-1 and V is TRBV28; tentatively, D is TRBD1 (5 bases). The CDR3 is 13 amino acids. With 0 bases removed from V and 5 bases from J, the gap between germline ends came to 7 bases. Germline V lookup: CDR1 MDHEN, CDR2 SYDVKM. This CDR3 reads CASSLWGGTEAFF. Written as DNA, the CDR3 is TGTGCCAGCAGTTTATGGGGGGGGACTGAAGCTTTCTTT.

The chain uses TRBV6-5 and TRBJ2-5; weak D call: TRBD2 (6 bases). The V and J ends lost 6 bases and 8 bases respectively, with 19 bases between them. Germline-derived CDR1 and CDR2 are MNHEY and SVGAGI. The CDR3 contains 14 residues. CDR3 amino acids: CASSRRLEPITQYF. In nucleotides, the CDR3 is TGTGCCAGCAGCCGGCGACTAGAACCTATAACCCAGTACTTC.

V is TRBV2 and J is TRBJ2-7; 11 nucleotides match TRBD1. The V gene's germline CDR1 is SNHLY and CDR2 FYNNEI. The CDR3 loop spans 15 amino acids. Trimming took 6 bases from V and 1 from J; bases not matched to a gene: 5. In DNA form, the CDR3 reads TGTGCCAGCAGGGCGGACAGGGGGCAATCCTACGAGCAGTACTTC. This encodes CASRADRGQSYEQYF.

The CDR3 loop is CASSSWDSNEQFF. CDR3 nucleotide sequence: TGTGCCAGCAGCTCGTGGGACAGCAATGAGCAGTTCTTC. V usage is TRBV11-3 and J usage is TRBJ2-1; 7 bases agree with TRBD1. Germline CDR1 is SGHNT and CDR2 is YENEEA. The junction had 3 bases not matched to a gene; V was cut back by 4 bases and J by 6 bases. CDR3 length: 13 residues.

The chain links TRBV28 to TRBJ2-6, with a tentative D call TRBD1 (5 bases). CDR1 is MDHEN and CDR2 is SYDVKM in the germline V gene. This CDR3 is built from 18 residues. The ends were cut back, 3 bases at V and 1 base at J, with 16 bases in the middle. The DNA for the CDR3 is TGTGCCAGCAGTTTCTTATGGGGCAGCGAGTCTGGGGCCAACGTCCTGACTTTC. Residues: CASSFLWGSESGANVLTF.

The rearrangement links TRBV10-3 to TRBJ2-2, with D hard to call. Germline loops: CDR1 ENHRY, CDR2 SYGVKD. The CDR3 has 14 amino acids. The germline V and J ends were trimmed by 3 bases and 8 bases, with 13 bases remaining between them. CDR3 in DNA: TGTGCCATCAGTGAAGGCCCCGGGTTGGGGGAGCTGTTTTTT. It encodes CAISEGPGLGELFF.

The sample holds one count of this clone. V usage is TRBV19 and J usage is TRBJ2-7; 10 bases are a match to TRBD1. Losses at the gene ends were 9 bases for V and 2 bases for J; bases not matched to a gene: 7. The CDR3 has 14 residues. Germline CDR1 LNHDA, CDR2 SQIVND (reference sequence). The CDR3 sequence: CASRPGQGAYEQYF. The CDR3 nucleotides are TGTGCCAGCCGCCCCGGACAGGGGGCCTACGAGCAGTACTTC. The full variable domain, with the rest looked up from reference TRBV19 and TRBJ2-7, is DGGITQSPKYLFRKEGQNVTLSCEQNLNHDAMYWYRQDPGQGLRLIYYSQIVNDFQKGDIAEGYSVSREKKESFPLTVTSAQKNPTAFYLCASRPGQGAYEQYFGPGTRLTVT.

The chain combines TRBV30 with TRBJ1-6; the D gene is possibly TRBD1 (5 bases). The germline gives CDR1 GTSNPN, CDR2 SVGIG (reference sequence). V was cut by 5 bases and J by 10 bases, with 24 bases left in between. This CDR3 contains 16 residues. The CDR3 protein is CAWAIGGPTGGSPLHF. The CDR3 nucleotides read TGTGCCTGGGCGATCGGGGGTCCGACCGGAGGGTCACCCCTCCACTTT. The full variable domain, rest sourced from reference TRBV30 and TRBJ1-6, is SQTIHQWPATLVQPVGSPLSLECTVEGTSNPNLYWYRQAAGRGLQLLFYSVGIGQISSEVPQNLSASRPQDRQFILSSKKLLLSDSGFYLCAWAIGGPTGGSPLHFGNGTRLTVT.

The genes are TRBV19 and TRBJ1-1; TRBD1 aligns across 12 bases. The CDR3 contains 16 residues. With V trimmed by 7 bases and J by 1 base, 7 bases remained unmatched. From germline, CDR1 is LNHDA and CDR2 SQIVND (reference sequence). The CDR3 DNA sequence: TGTGCCAGTAATAACAGGGGACAGGGGGCGAACACTGAAGCTTTCTTT. It translates to CASNNRGQGANTEAFF. Full variable domain (missing parts from reference TRBV19 and TRBJ1-1): DGGITQSPKYLFRKEGQNVTLSCEQNLNHDAMYWYRQDPGQGLRLIYYSQIVNDFQKGDIAEGYSVSREKKESFPLTVTSAQKNPTAFYLCASNNRGQGANTEAFFGQGTRLTVV.

DNA of the CDR3: TGCGCCAGCGGAGGTCCGACCTACAATGAGCAGTTCTTC. Amino acid sequence: CASGGPTYNEQFF. The chain employs TRBV5-1 and TRBJ2-1, with D possibly TRBD2 on 5 matching bases. In germline, CDR1 is SGHRS, CDR2 YFSETQ. V dropped 7 bases and J dropped 2 bases, with 10 bases sitting between them. This CDR3 region has 13 residues.

The rearrangement joins TRBV4-3 to TRBJ2-7, with a tentative D call TRBD1 (7 bases). Trimming removed 4 bases at V and 5 bases at J, with 12 bases between. Germline lookup yields CDR1 LGHNA and CDR2 YSLEER. CDR3 length: 13 residues. In DNA form, the CDR3 reads TGCGCCAGCAGCCGCTCAGGGGGGAACGAGCAGTACTTC. Protein: CASSRSGGNEQYF.

V is TRBV4-1 and J is TRBJ2-1, with TRBD2 identical over 11 bases. The CDR3 consists of 17 residues. V was pared by 1 base and J by 6 bases, with 8 bases of the junction left unmatched. Per the germline V gene, CDR1 is MGHRA and CDR2 is YSYEKL. CDR3 protein: CASSQGLGLAGFNEQFF. DNA for the CDR3: TGCGCCAGCAGCCAAGGACTTGGACTAGCGGGTTTCAATGAGCAGTTCTTC.

The CDR3 is CASSTGTSGSEQFF. The CDR3 region has the DNA TGTGCCAGCAGCACCGGGACTAGCGGGAGTGAACAGTTCTTC. The chain employs TRBV11-2 and TRBJ2-1, with 14 bases that match TRBD2. V gave up 5 bases and J gave up 13 bases; unmatched junction bases: 7. In germline, CDR1 is SGHAT, CDR2 FQNNGV. There are 14 residues in the CDR3.

V is TRBV19 and J is TRBJ1-2; D gene uncertain. Germline-derived CDR1 and CDR2 are LNHDA and SQIVND (reference sequence). The V end was cut by 5 bases, the J end by 3 bases, with 16 bases between. The CDR3 contains 15 residues. Written as DNA, the CDR3 is TGTGCCAGTAGTCGCTCCGAGCCCGTCCACTATGGCTACACCTTC. It is translated as CASSRSEPVHYGYTF.

The chain employs TRBV7-2 and TRBJ2-4, with 8 bases identical to TRBD1. This CDR3 is built from 16 residues. V dropped 5 bases and J dropped 2; count of bases not matched to a gene: 8. CDR1 is SGHTA, CDR2 FQGNSA, per germline. Here the CDR3 reads CASSLRTGLTKNIQYF. The CDR3 nucleotides are TGTGCCAGCAGCCTACGGACAGGGTTGACCAAAAACATTCAGTACTTC.

The chain carries TRBV28 and TRBJ2-5; 7 positions agree with TRBD2. The J segment lost 2 bases and the V segment lost 7 bases, leaving 16 bases of the junction unmatched. There are 17 residues in the CDR3. Germline V CDR1 and CDR2: MDHEN, SYDVKM. CDR3 in amino acids: CASTDLGGKPIQETQYF. The CDR3 DNA follows: TGTGCCAGCACTGACCTCGGGGGGAAGCCGATACAAGAGACCCAGTACTTC.

The J gene is TRBJ2-3, the V gene TRBV5-1; 13 nucleotides line up with TRBD2. V was clipped by 0 bases and J by 2 bases; unmatched bases: 6. Germline V gives CDR1 SGHRS, CDR2 YFSETQ. CDR3 length: 18 amino acids. The DNA of the CDR3 is TGCGCCAGCAGCTTGGCCGGGGGACTAGCGGGGAACACAGATACGCAGTATTTT. Translation: CASSLAGGLAGNTDTQYF.

The chain uses TRBV6-5 and TRBJ2-7, with D tentatively TRBD2 (7 bases). Trimming removed 8 bases at V and 6 bases at J, with 17 bases between. CDR3 length: 13 amino acids. CDR1 and CDR2 (germline): MNHEY, SVGAGI. This CDR3 is CASRVLRGGEQYF. DNA for the CDR3: TGTGCCAGCCGAGTACTGAGGGGGGGCGAGCAGTACTTC.

This chain connects TRBV5-6 to TRBJ1-5, with 9 positions matching TRBD1. Germline assignment: CDR1 SGHDT and CDR2 YYEEEE. V lost 2 bases and J lost 8; bases outside the gene matches: 5. This CDR3 has 14 residues. CDR3 protein: CASSFGTGSKPQHF. CDR3 in DNA: TGTGCCAGCAGCTTCGGGACAGGGAGTAAGCCCCAGCATTTT.

This clone was observed a handful of times. This chain links TRBV11-2 with TRBJ1-1; D is possibly TRBD1 (5 bases). The CDR3 sequence is 14 residues long. Germline V gives CDR1 SGHAT, CDR2 FQNNGV. The V gene lost 8 bases and the J gene lost 5 bases, with 18 bases spanning the gap. CDR3 DNA: TGTGCCAGCGCTCTCCCAGGGAGGGCTACTGAAGCTTTCTTT. It yields the protein CASALPGRATEAFF.

The chain couples TRBV30 to TRBJ2-2; 7 bases fit TRBD2. J lost 6 bases, V lost 0 bases, and 10 bases had no gene match. Per germline, CDR1 GTSNPN and CDR2 SVGIG (reference sequence). The CDR3 is made up of 16 amino acids. CDR3: CAWSVRGDNLPGELFF. CDR3 nucleotides: TGTGCCTGGAGTGTCCGGGGGGATAATCTTCCCGGGGAGCTGTTTTTT.

This chain connects TRBV5-1 to TRBJ2-3, with 11 positions matching TRBD2. The CDR3 has 14 amino acids. CDR1 SGHRS and CDR2 YFSETQ come from the germline V gene. V shed 5 bases, J shed 4 bases, and the junction held 3 bases outside the gene matches. The CDR3 DNA follows: TGCGCCAGCAGACTAGCGGGAGACCCAGATACGCAGTATTTT. Translated: CASRLAGDPDTQYF.

The gene calls are TRBV4-3 and TRBJ2-3, with 7 positions matching TRBD1. Germline CDR1 reads LGHNA; CDR2 reads YSLEER. With V trimmed by 2 bases and J by 4 bases, 6 bases remained unmatched. The CDR3 sequence is 15 residues long. The chain's CDR3 is CASSQYLTGADTQYF. In DNA form, the CDR3 reads TGCGCCAGCAGCCAATACCTTACAGGGGCAGATACGCAGTATTTT.

The V call is TRBV24-1, the J call TRBJ1-2; a possible D gene is TRBD1 (5 bases). This CDR3 is 14 amino acids long. The ends were cut back, 3 bases at V and 3 bases at J, with 10 bases in the middle. The V gene's germline CDR1 is KGHDR and CDR2 SFDVKD. The CDR3 loop is CATSDGTGHYGYTF. CDR3 DNA sequence: TGTGCCACCAGTGATGGAACAGGACACTATGGCTACACCTTC.

The chain joins TRBV7-2 to TRBJ1-6; 10 bases align to TRBD1. Germline loops: CDR1 SGHTA, CDR2 FQGNSA. The CDR3 totals 17 residues. J lost 2 bases, V lost 2 bases, and 3 bases had no gene match. CDR3 in DNA: TGTGCCAGCAGCTTAAATGGACAGGGGGCCTATAATTCACCCCTCCACTTT. Protein product: CASSLNGQGAYNSPLHF.

The CDR3 DNA follows: TGTGCCAGCAGCTTAGGGACAGGGATGGTTGAAGCTTTCTTT. Its protein product is CASSLGTGMVEAFF. V and J are TRBV7-9 and TRBJ1-1; the match to TRBD1 covers 8 bases. V was clipped by 1 base and J by 7 bases; unmatched bases: 5. The CDR3 contains 14 residues. CDR1 is SEHNR, CDR2 FQNEAQ, per germline (reference sequence).

The chain couples TRBV30 to TRBJ1-3, with D unclear. Germline V CDR1 and CDR2: GTSNPN, SVGIG (reference sequence). The ends were cut back, 0 bases at V and 0 bases at J, with 9 bases in the middle. The CDR3 contains 15 residues. Here the CDR3 DNA reads TGTGCCTGGAGTGTTTTCGCGGTCTCTGGAAACACCATATATTTT. Translated, it gives CAWSVFAVSGNTIYF.